Listed below are T cell receptor beta chains from one sample, sequenced in a study of blood T cell repertoires in COVID-19. Profiling relied on immunoSEQ multiplex PCR, and the TCRdb table lists in-frame clones only, not all of them. The profile shows some 110,000 clones, roughly 83% of them singletons. The sequenced sample consisted of peripheral blood. These receptors were taken from a woman in her 70s with acute or convalescent COVID-19. Each CDR3 is given with its conserved first and last residue. Fields, in order: D gene, clone size, V gene, J gene, CDR3 DNA, CDR3 protein. The D gene is left open where the match is weak. Some rows mark clone size as missing; the rest say once, few, many or name a class of expanded clone.

TRBD1	.	TRBV6-5	TRBJ1-2	TGTGCCAGCAGACAGGGGACGGGCTATGGCTACACCTTC	CASRQGTGYGYTF
.	.	TRBV19	TRBJ2-5	TGTGCCAGTAGTATTATGGCGGGCCAAGAGACCCAGTACTTC	CASSIMAGQETQYF
.	.	TRBV9	TRBJ1-2	TGTGCCAGCAGCCCTCGACTTCGGACGGGGAGCTACACCTTC	CASSPRLRTGSYTF
.	.	TRBV7-8	TRBJ2-5	TGTGCCAGCAGCCTCGGGAGAACCCTCCAAGAGACCCAGTACTTC	CASSLGRTLQETQYF
TRBD1	.	TRBV5-8	TRBJ1-4	TGTGCCAGCAGTTGGGACAGGGAGGAAAAACTGTTTTTT	CASSWDREEKLFF
TRBD1	.	TRBV3-1/TRBV3-2	TRBJ2-3	TGTGCCAGCAGCCTGATGGTGGGACAGGGAAGGAATACGCAGTATTTT	CASSLMVGQGRNTQYF
.	.	TRBV25-1	TRBJ1-5	TGTGCCAGCAGTGATACCGGGGGCAATCAGCCCCAGCATTTT	CASSDTGGNQPQHF
.	.	TRBV7-2	TRBJ1-3	TGTGCCAGCAGCTTAGTGAACATCGCCTCTGGAAACACCATATATTTT	CASSLVNIASGNTIYF
TRBD1	.	TRBV27	TRBJ1-1	TGTGCCAGCACCAAACAGGGGGCGGAAACTGAAGCTTTCTTT	CASTKQGAETEAFF
TRBD1	.	TRBV10-3	TRBJ2-7	TGTGCCATCAGCTTTGGACAGGGCTTCGAGCAGTACTTC	CAISFGQGFEQYF
TRBD1	few	TRBV3-1/TRBV3-2	TRBJ1-2	TGTGCCAGCAGTTCATCCGGGACAGGGCTCTATGGCTACACCTTC	CASSSSGTGLYGYTF
.	few	TRBV7-8	TRBJ2-1	TGTGCCAGCAGACCCATTAGACAGGTGGTATTCCCGGTCTTC	CASRPIRQVVFPVF
TRBD1	few	TRBV3-1/TRBV3-2	TRBJ2-5	TGTGCCAGCAGCCTCCGGGACAGGGGGCGGCAAGAGACCCAGTACTTC	CASSLRDRGRQETQYF
.	.	TRBV27	TRBJ1-2	TGTGCCAGCAGCCTAGCTGGTGAAATCGGTGGCTACACCTTC	CASSLAGEIGGYTF
.	.	TRBV7-2	TRBJ1-5	TGTGCCAGCAGTTCCAGGGCAGGCAATCAGCCCCAGCATTTT	CASSSRAGNQPQHF
.	.	TRBV5-4	TRBJ1-1	TGTGCCAGCAGCTTGGAGGCGGGAAGGGGCACTGAAGCTTTCTTT	CASSLEAGRGTEAFF
TRBD1	once	TRBV28	TRBJ1-5	TGTGCCAGCAGGTCGACAGGGAGATTCAATCAGCCCCAGCATTTT	CASRSTGRFNQPQHF
TRBD1	.	TRBV19	TRBJ1-1	TGTGCCAGTAGTGAACCCCGACAGGGGGCTGGGGGCACTGAAGCTTTCTTT	CASSEPRQGAGGTEAFF
TRBD2	once	TRBV19	TRBJ2-5	TGTGCCAGTAGTCCGAGCGGGAGAGAGACCCAGTACTTC	CASSPSGRETQYF
TRBD1	.	TRBV9	TRBJ2-7	TGTGCCAGCAGCGTAGTGGGAGACAGGGCCTACGAGCAGTACTTC	CASSVVGDRAYEQYF
.	.	TRBV19	TRBJ2-1	TGTGCCAGTAGTATAAATCGGGGGGCAGGCGGCAATGAGCAGTTCTTC	CASSINRGAGGNEQFF
TRBD2	.	TRBV5-6	TRBJ2-5	TGTGCCAGCAGCTTACCAGCGGGAGCAGAAACCCAGTACTTC	CASSLPAGAETQYF
.	few	TRBV19	TRBJ2-2	TGTGCCAGTATGTTACAGGGAACCGGGGAGCTGTTTTTT	CASMLQGTGELFF
.	.	TRBV11-2	TRBJ1-3	TGTGCCAGCAGCTTAGACAGGGCAGGAAACACCATATATTTT	CASSLDRAGNTIYF
.	.	TRBV27	TRBJ1-2	TGTGCCAGCAGTTTTTCCGGGACTGACTATGGCTACACCTTC	CASSFSGTDYGYTF
.	few	TRBV28	TRBJ1-5	TGTGCCAGCAGTCCGAGGACAGCGAGACCCAATCAGCCCCAGCATTTT	CASSPRTARPNQPQHF
TRBD1	.	TRBV7-6	TRBJ1-3	TGTGCCAGCAGCCCTGATTCGGGACAGGCGAACTCTGGAAACACCATATATTTT	CASSPDSGQANSGNTIYF
.	.	TRBV5-6	TRBJ2-2	TGTGCCAGCAGCTTGGCAGGGCCCGGGGAGCTGTTTTTT	CASSLAGPGELFF
TRBD2	.	TRBV5-1	TRBJ2-2	TGCGCCAGCAGCTCCCTAGCGGGGGGGCCCGGGGAGCTGTTTTTT	CASSSLAGGPGELFF
TRBD2	.	TRBV30	TRBJ2-3	TGTGCCTGGACTAGCGGGGATACGCAGTATTTT	CAWTSGDTQYF
.	.	TRBV5-6	TRBJ1-1	TGTGCCAGCAGCTTGCCGGTGAACACTGAAGCTTTCTTT	CASSLPVNTEAFF
.	.	TRBV18	TRBJ2-7	TGTGCCAGCTCACAGTTCCCAGGATCCTACGAGCAGTACTTC	CASSQFPGSYEQYF
.	once	TRBV19	TRBJ1-2	TGTGCCAGTAGTGTAGGGACGGCTGCGGGGGCAGATGGCTACACCTTC	CASSVGTAAGADGYTF
TRBD1	.	TRBV6-5	TRBJ1-5	TGTGCCGGCAGCTGGACAGGGCATAGCAATCAGCCCCAGCATTTT	CAGSWTGHSNQPQHF
.	.	TRBV7-2	TRBJ1-5	TGTGCCAGCAGCTTAGAGCCGTATCAGCCCCAGCATTTT	CASSLEPYQPQHF
TRBD1	.	TRBV29-1	TRBJ2-2	TGCAGCGCCCCGGGACAGGGAGGGAACACCGGGGAGCTGTTTTTT	CSAPGQGGNTGELFF
TRBD2	.	TRBV2	TRBJ2-5	TGTGCCAGCAGGGCCGGGAGGCCTTTGGAAGAGACCCAGTACTTC	CASRAGRPLEETQYF
.	.	TRBV21-1	TRBJ2-5	TGTGCCAGCAGCAAAGTGTTCAGGGGCCAAGAGACCCAGTACTTC	CASSKVFRGQETQYF
.	.	TRBV5-8	TRBJ1-1	TGTGCCAGCAGCTGGAGGGACCGCGAGAGGGAAGCTTTCTTT	CASSWRDREREAFF
.	.	TRBV9	TRBJ2-1	TGTGCCAGCAGCGTAGTCGTGCGGGGAAGCTCCCATGAGCAGTTCTTC	CASSVVVRGSSHEQFF
TRBD1	.	TRBV5-8	TRBJ2-7	TGTGCCAGCAGCCGGGACAGGGAGCGGGAGCAGTACTTC	CASSRDREREQYF
.	few	TRBV5-1	TRBJ2-2	TGCGCCAGCAGCTGGTCTAGCGTCGGCACCGGGGAGCTGTTTTTT	CASSWSSVGTGELFF
.	.	TRBV7-9	TRBJ1-1	TGTGCCAGCAGCTTTTGGGCCCAAACTGAAGCTTTCTTT	CASSFWAQTEAFF
.	.	TRBV19	TRBJ2-3	TGTGCCAGTAGTATAGGGCAGACTAGGGATACGCAGTATTTT	CASSIGQTRDTQYF
TRBD1	.	TRBV6-5	TRBJ2-7	TGTGCCAGCACCTTGTCGGGACAGGTCTACGAGCAGTACTTC	CASTLSGQVYEQYF
.	.	TRBV3-1/TRBV3-2	TRBJ1-2	TGTGCCAGCAGCCAAGTGTCAGGGAAGGGGATCACCTTC	CASSQVSGKGITF
.	.	TRBV21-1	TRBJ2-2	TGTGCCAGCAACTTAGGGGACAGGGGCCATTGGAACACCGGGGAGCTGTTTTTT	CASNLGDRGHWNTGELFF
TRBD2	.	TRBV19	TRBJ2-1	TGTGCCAGTAGTTCGGGACTAGGAGGTGAGCAGTTCTTC	CASSSGLGGEQFF
.	.	TRBV7-9	TRBJ2-1	TGTGCCAGCAGCTTAGGCGGTCAGCCCTACAATGAGCAGTTCTTC	CASSLGGQPYNEQFF
.	.	TRBV6-4	TRBJ2-1	TGTGCCAGCAGTAGGGCATGGGGGCTACTAAACAATGAGCAGTTCTTC	CASSRAWGLLNNEQFF
TRBD1	.	TRBV5-1	TRBJ2-7	TGCGCCAGCAGCTTGGAGGGACAGGTTACCTACGAGCAGTACTTC	CASSLEGQVTYEQYF
TRBD1	.	TRBV19	TRBJ2-1	TGTGCCAGTGGTCCCGGACAGGGACGAGGTGAGCAGTTCTTC	CASGPGQGRGEQFF
TRBD1	.	TRBV4-1	TRBJ2-7	TGCGCCAGCAGCAACCGGGACAGGGGCTACGAGCAGTACTTC	CASSNRDRGYEQYF
.	few	TRBV6-5	TRBJ2-6	TGTGCCAGCAGTTTACAGGGTTCCGGGGCCAACGTCCTGACTTTC	CASSLQGSGANVLTF
TRBD2	.	TRBV2	TRBJ2-1	TGTGCCACGTCAGAACTAGCGGGGGGCCTTGGAGGGCAGTTCTTC	CATSELAGGLGGQFF
.	.	TRBV27	TRBJ1-2	TGTGCCAGCGCGGGGGGGAACTATGGCTACACCTTC	CASAGGNYGYTF
.	once	TRBV20-1	TRBJ1-4	TGCAGTGCTAGTTATCTGGAAAAACTGTTTTTT	CSASYLEKLFF
TRBD2	.	TRBV6-4	TRBJ2-1	TGTGCCAGCAGTGACTCGGGAGCGGGAGGGGGAAATGAGCAGTTCTTC	CASSDSGAGGGNEQFF
.	.	TRBV6-5	TRBJ1-3	TGTGCCACGAGGGTGGGGGCTTCTGGAAACACCATATATTTT	CATRVGASGNTIYF
TRBD2	.	TRBV18	TRBJ2-1	TGTGCCAGCTCACCACCTAGCGGGAGATACAATGAGCAGTTCTTC	CASSPPSGRYNEQFF